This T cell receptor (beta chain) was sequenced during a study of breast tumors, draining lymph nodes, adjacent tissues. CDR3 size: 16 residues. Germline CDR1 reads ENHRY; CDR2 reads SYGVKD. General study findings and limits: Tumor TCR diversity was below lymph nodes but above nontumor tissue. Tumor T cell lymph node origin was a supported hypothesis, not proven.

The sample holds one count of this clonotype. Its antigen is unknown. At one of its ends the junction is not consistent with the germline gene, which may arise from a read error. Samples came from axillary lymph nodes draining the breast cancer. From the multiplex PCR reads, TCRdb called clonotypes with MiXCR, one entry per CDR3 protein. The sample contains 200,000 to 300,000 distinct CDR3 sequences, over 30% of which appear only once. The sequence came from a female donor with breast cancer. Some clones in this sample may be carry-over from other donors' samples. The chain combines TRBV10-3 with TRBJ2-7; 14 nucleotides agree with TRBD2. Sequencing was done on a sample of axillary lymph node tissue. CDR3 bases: TGTGCCAGCAGTTACTCGGGGGGACTAGCGGGAGACGAGCAGTACTTC. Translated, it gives CASSYSGGLAGDEQYF.